This paragraph covers one TCR beta chain sequence. Its antigen is unidentified. TCRdb passed the 5' RACE reads through MiXCR, listing each CDR3 protein once. The sample includes 350,000 to 450,000 distinct CDR3 sequences, roughly 22% of them seen just once. The source of the sample is a study of CD8 T cells in ankylosing spondylitis. Points from the study as a whole: Peripheral blood samples showed relatively rare disease-linked clones, and these clones were CD8+. Within ankylosing spondylitis blood, a TCR beta motif made up of eight or nine highly homologous variants appeared to be characteristic. There were earlier reports of some motif variants in reactive arthritis synovial fluid and blood.

Germline CDR1 SEHNR, CDR2 FQNEAQ (reference sequence). CDR3 size: 17 residues. V lost 4 bases, J lost 4 bases, and 19 bases lay in between. The chain links TRBV7-9 to TRBJ2-2, with TRBD1 as a possible D gene (5 bases). The sequenced sample consisted of blood, either unsorted or a sorted T cell fraction (not recorded which). The TCR sequence derives from a male donor with ankylosing spondylitis or in good health (not recorded which). Written as DNA, the CDR3 is TGTGCCAGCAGCTCCCCTTTAGGGGATCTGGGCACCGGGGAGCTGTTTTTT. It translates to CASSSPLGDLGTGELFF.